This entry concerns a single T cell receptor beta chain. This clonotype was counted only a few times. Its binding antigen is unknown. At one boundary the junction diverges from the germline segment, which might be a read error. The record originates from a study of T cells after yellow fever vaccination (dated by TCRdb to between 2018 and 2021). Describing the broader study: The SMART-Seq v4 Ultra Low Input RNA kit was used to prepare libraries from fractions with low cell numbers. To follow T-cell clones before and after both primary and booster YFV17D yellow fever vaccination, bulk TCR alpha and beta repertoires underwent longitudinal sequencing. Two healthy male donors, one aged 18 to 30 and one aged 30 to 40 years, made up the cohort. Blood samples were taken at several timepoints before and after primary and secondary immunization, and bulk PBMC replicates and cell subsets were isolated.

TCR cDNA was made using 5'RACE template switching, a step that added a universal primer site and unique molecular identifiers. Priming of cDNA synthesis was performed from both the TCR alpha and TCR beta constant segments. Libraries were amplified in two PCR steps, with sample barcodes and sequencing adapters added in the second step. Sequencing of libraries was done on Illumina HiSeq 2500 (2x100 bp) or NovaSeq (2x150 bp). In the original analysis: MIGEC handled demultiplexing of reads and collapsing into UMI consensus sequences, while MiXCR performed V(D)J alignment. Clonotypes responding to the vaccine were identified with edgeR on replicate PBMC samples, with the criteria of FDR below 0.01 and a log2 fold change above 5 up to day 15. Each bulk clonotype was labeled CD4 or CD8 based on which sequenced repertoire, CD4 or CD8, contained the clonotype at higher abundance. Using fastp trimming at Q25 and MiXCR clonotype assembly, TCRdb reanalyzed the public sequencing data and kept in-frame beta chains. Each CDR3 protein appears once, grouped with its most common genes and DNA. Here the V and J calls rest on TCRdb's processing, not on the authors' analysis. This sample comprises fewer than 400,000 distinct CDR3 sequences, around 6.5% of them detected only once. About 15% of the sample comes from the top ten.

The treatment or condition label for this specimen denotes: live attenuated yellow fever vaccine strain. At each blood-draw timepoint, two biological replicates of bulk PBMCs were obtained. PBMCs were isolated from peripheral blood using a standard Ficoll-Paque protocol. TriZol was used to extract RNA from bulk PBMCs, from CD4 and CD8 fractions, and from dextramer-positive and dextramer-negative fractions. CDR1 and CDR2, per the germline V gene (reference sequence), are DFQATT and SNEGSKA. Measured from the cysteine to the phenylalanine, the CDR3 is 14 residues long. The DNA shown is the 42-base CDR3, in frame from base 1. The investigation overall reported the following: Compared with the primary T-cell response, the secondary T-cell response was faster but weaker, reaching its peak on day 5 rather than on day 15. Computational filtering was needed because FACS-sorted repertoires could contain abundant contaminating clonotypes from the bulk population. A small fraction of clonotypes appeared in both the CD4 and CD8 compartments, likely as a result of convergent recombination. After the booster, most clones that had expanded after primary vaccination were detected again (approximately 95% of CD4 and 88% of CD8), suggesting broad maintenance of memory. Because only two donors were included in the study, the extent to which the findings can be generalized is limited.

The clonotype was recovered from a man younger than 40 who received the YFV17D yellow fever vaccine. The V and J segments used are TRBV20-1 and TRBJ2-5, with the D call perhaps TRBD1 or TRBD2, each one matching 5 bases. The sequencing used PBMCs, collected 5 days after the yellow fever booster vaccination. The sequenced DNA: TGCTGTGCTAGAGAGGGGACCAACCAAGAGACCCAGTACTTC. This encodes CCAREGTNQETQYF.